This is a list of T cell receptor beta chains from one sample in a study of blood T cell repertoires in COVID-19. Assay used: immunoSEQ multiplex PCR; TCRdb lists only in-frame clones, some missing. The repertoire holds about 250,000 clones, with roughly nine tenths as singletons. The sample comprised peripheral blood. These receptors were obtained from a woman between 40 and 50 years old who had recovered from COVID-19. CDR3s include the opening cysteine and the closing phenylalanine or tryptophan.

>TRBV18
CASSPLAGGRNEQFF
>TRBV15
CATSSGTSGNEQFF
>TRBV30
CAWSRQGRAFF
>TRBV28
CASSGAGNDEKLFF
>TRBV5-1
CASSLVGQGREKLFF
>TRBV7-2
CASSPSLAGEQYF
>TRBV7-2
CASSFQPTSTDTQYF
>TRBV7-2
CASSPQAGGPYEQYF
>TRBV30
CAWSLMTGAGELFF
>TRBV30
CASRPGGRTGELFF
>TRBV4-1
CASSQVPGNYNEQFF
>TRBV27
CASSLQGSGNTIYF
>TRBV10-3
CAISEPGTSNQPQHF
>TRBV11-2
CASRSLGLSSYEQYF
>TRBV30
CAVADREDQPQHF
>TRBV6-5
CASSPQIYGYTF
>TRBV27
CASSLTGSYNSPLHF
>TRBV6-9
CASSYPLPPLSYNEQFF
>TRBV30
CAWSAGAISYEQYF
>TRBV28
CASRGRFGYEQYF
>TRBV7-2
CASNQGAAEKLFF
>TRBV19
CASSIWYRGNTGELFF
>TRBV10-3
CAISRENTEAFF
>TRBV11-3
CASSLTSGSSAHEQFF
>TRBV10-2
CASSPGQGIYQPQHF
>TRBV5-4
CASSTPGGGDGYTF
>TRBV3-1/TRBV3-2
CASRPGLAGVETQYF
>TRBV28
CASIPIGTHNEKLFF
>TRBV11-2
CASSSRLATIGNIQYF
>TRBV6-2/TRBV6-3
CASSYGPLDTEAFF
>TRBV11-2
CASSLSRAGGSRDTQYF
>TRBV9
CASSPRVAGGVSDTQYF
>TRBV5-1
CASSLVAGGLSDTQYF
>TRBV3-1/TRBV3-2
CASSQALAGVEQFF
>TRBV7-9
CASSLATVTEAFF
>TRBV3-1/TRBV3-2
CASSQDGREGLGQYF
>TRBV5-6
CASSSGQSTYNEQFF
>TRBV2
CASTSGNYNEQFF
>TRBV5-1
CASSLYNEQYF
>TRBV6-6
CASSTQGEDNSPLHF